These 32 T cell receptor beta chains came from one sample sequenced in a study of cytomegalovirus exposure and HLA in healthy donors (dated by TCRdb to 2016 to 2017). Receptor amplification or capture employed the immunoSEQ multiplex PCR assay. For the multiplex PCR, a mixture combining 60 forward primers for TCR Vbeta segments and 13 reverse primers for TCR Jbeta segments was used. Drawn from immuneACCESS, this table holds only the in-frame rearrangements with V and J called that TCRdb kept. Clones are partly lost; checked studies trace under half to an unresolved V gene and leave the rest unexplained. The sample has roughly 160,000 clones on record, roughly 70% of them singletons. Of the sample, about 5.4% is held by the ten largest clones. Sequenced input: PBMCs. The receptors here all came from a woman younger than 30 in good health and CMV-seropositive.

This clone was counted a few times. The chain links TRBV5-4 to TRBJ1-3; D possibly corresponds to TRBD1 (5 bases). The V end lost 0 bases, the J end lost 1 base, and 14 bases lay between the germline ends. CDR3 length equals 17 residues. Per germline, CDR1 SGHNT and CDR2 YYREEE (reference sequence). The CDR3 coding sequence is TGTGCCAGCAGCTTGGCTGGGACTTCTTCTTCTGGAAACACCATATATTTT. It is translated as CASSLAGTSSSGNTIYF.

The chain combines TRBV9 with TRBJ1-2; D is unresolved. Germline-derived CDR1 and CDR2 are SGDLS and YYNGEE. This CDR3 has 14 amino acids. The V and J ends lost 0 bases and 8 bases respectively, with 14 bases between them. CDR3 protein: CASSVDPLAGGYTF. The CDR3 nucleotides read TGTGCCAGCAGCGTAGACCCACTCGCGGGAGGCTACACCTTC.

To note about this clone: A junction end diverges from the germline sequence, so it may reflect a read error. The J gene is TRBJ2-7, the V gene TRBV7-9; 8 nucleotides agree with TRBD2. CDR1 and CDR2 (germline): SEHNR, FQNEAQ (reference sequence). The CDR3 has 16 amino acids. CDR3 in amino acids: CSSSAPLAGGSYEQYF. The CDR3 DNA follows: TGTTCCAGCAGCGCCCCCCTTGCGGGGGGATCCTACGAGCAGTACTTC. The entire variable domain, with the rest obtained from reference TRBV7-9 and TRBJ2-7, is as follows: DTGVSQNPRHKITKRGQNVTFRCDPISEHNRLYWYRQTLGQGPEFLTYFQNEAQLEKSRLLSDRFSAERPKGSFSTLEIQRTEQGDSAMYLCSSSAPLAGGSYEQYFGPGTRLTVT.

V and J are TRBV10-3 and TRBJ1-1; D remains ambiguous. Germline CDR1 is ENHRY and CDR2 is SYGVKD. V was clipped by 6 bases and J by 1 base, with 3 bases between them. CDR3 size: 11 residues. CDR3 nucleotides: TGTGCCATCAGCTCGAACACTGAAGCTTTCTTT. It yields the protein CAISSNTEAFF.

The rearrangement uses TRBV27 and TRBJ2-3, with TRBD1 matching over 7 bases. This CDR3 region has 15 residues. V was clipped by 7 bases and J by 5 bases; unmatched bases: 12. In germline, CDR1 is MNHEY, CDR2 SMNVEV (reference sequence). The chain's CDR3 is CASIPTGYDVDTQYF. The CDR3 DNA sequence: TGTGCCAGCATTCCGACAGGGTATGATGTAGATACGCAGTATTTT.

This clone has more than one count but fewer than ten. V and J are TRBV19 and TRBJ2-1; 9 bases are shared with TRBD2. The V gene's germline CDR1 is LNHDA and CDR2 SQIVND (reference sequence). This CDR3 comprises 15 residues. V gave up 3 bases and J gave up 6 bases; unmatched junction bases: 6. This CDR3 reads CASSISSGGSNEQFF. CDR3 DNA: TGTGCCAGTAGTATTTCGAGCGGGGGGAGCAATGAGCAGTTCTTC.

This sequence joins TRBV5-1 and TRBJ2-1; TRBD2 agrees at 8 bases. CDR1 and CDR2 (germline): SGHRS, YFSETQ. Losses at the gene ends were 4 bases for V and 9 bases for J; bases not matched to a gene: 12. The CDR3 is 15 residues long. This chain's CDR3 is CASSSTTSARGEQFF. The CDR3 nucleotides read TGCGCCAGCAGCAGCACGACTAGCGCCCGGGGTGAGCAGTTCTTC.

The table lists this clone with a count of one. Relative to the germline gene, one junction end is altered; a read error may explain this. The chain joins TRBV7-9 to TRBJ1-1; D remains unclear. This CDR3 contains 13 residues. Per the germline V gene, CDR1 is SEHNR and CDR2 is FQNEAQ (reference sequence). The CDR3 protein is CSSVPGSSAEAFF. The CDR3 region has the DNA TGTTCCAGCGTACCCGGGAGTAGCGCTGAAGCTTTCTTT.

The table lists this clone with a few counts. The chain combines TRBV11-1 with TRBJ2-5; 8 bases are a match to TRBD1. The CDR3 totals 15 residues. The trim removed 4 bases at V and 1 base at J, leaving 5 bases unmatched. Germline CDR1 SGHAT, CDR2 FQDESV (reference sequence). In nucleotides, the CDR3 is TGTGCCAGCAGCTCACCGACAGGGGCCCAAGAGACCCAGTACTTC. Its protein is CASSSPTGAQETQYF.

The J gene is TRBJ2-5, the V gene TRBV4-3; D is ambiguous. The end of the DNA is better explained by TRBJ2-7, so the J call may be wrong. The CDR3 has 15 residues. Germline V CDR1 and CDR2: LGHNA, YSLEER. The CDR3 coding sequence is TGCGCCAGCAGCCAAGCCCTGCCCCGCTCCTACGAGCAGTACTTC. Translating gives CASSQALPRSYEQYF.

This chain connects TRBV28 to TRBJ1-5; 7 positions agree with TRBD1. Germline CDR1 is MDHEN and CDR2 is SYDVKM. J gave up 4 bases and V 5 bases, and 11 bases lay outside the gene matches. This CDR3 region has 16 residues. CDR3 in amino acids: CASSTSTGAENQPQHF. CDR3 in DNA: TGTGCCAGCAGTACCTCAACAGGGGCGGAGAATCAGCCCCAGCATTTT. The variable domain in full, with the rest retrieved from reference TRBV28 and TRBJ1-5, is DVKVTQSSRYLVKRTGEKVFLECVQDMDHENMFWYRQDPGLGLRLIYFSYDVKMKEKGDIPEGYSVSREKKERFSLILESASTNQTSMYLCASSTSTGAENQPQHFGDGTRLSIL.

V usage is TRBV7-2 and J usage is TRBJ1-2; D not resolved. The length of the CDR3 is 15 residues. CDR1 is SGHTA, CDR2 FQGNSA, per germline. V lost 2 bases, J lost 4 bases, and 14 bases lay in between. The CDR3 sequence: CASSLFGRESYGYTF. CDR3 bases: TGTGCCAGCAGCTTATTTGGTCGGGAGAGCTATGGCTACACCTTC.

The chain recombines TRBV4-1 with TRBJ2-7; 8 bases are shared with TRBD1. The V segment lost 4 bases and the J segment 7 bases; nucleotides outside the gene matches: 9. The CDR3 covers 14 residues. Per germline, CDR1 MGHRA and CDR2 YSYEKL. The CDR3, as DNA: TGCGCCAGCAGCCCAGTCCAGGGGGCGGGGGAGCAGTACTTC. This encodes CASSPVQGAGEQYF.

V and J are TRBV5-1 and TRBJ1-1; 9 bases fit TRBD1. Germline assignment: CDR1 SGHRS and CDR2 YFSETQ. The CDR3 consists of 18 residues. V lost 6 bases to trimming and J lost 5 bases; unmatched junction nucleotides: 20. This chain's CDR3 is CASNLRGTGLQLETEAFF. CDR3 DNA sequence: TGCGCCAGCAACTTAAGAGGGACAGGGTTACAACTGGAAACTGAAGCTTTCTTT. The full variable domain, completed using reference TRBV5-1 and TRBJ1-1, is KAGVTQTPRYLIKTRGQQVTLSCSPISGHRSVSWYQQTPGQGLQFLFEYFSETQRNKGNFPGRFSGRQFSNSRSEMNVSTLELGDSALYLCASNLRGTGLQLETEAFFGQGTRLTVV.

The DNA of the CDR3 is TGTGCCAGCAGCTACGGACAGGGGAACTATGGCTACACCTTC. It codes for CASSYGQGNYGYTF. V usage is TRBV7-9 and J usage is TRBJ1-2; 9 bases match TRBD1. The CDR3 is made up of 14 amino acids. The germline gives CDR1 SEHNR, CDR2 FQNEAQ (reference sequence). Trimming cost V 4 bases and J 2 bases; bases outside gene matches: 2.

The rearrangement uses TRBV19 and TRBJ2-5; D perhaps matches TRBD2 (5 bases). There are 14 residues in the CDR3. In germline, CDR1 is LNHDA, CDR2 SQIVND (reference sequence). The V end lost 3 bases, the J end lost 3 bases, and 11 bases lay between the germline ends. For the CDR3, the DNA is TGTGCCAGTAGTATCCGGTCGCGGGAAGAGACCCAGTACTTC. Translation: CASSIRSREETQYF.

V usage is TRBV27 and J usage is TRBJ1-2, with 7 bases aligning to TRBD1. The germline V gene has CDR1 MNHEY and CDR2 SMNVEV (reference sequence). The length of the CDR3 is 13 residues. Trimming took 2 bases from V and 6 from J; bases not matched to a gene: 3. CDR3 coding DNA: TGTGCCAGCAGTTTAGACAGGGAGGATGGCTACACCTTC. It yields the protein CASSLDREDGYTF.

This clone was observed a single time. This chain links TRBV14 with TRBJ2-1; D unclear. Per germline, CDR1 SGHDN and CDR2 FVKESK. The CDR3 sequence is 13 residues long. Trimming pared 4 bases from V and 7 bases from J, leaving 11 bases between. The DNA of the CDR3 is TGTGCCAGCAGCCGCCAACCCGGGAATGAGCAGTTCTTC. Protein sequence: CASSRQPGNEQFF. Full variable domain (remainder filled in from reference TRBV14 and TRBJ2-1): EAGVTQFPSHSVIEKGQTVTLRCDPISGHDNLYWYRRVMGKEIKFLLHFVKESKQDESGMPNNRFLAERTGGTYSTLKVQPAELEDSGVYFCASSRQPGNEQFFGPGTRLTVL.

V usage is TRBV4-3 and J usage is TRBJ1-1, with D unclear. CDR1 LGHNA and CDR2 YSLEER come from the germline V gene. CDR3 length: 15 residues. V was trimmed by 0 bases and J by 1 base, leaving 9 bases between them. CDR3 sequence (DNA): TGCGCCAGCAGCCAAGATGGTCAGTCGAACACTGAAGCTTTCTTT. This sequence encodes CASSQDGQSNTEAFF.

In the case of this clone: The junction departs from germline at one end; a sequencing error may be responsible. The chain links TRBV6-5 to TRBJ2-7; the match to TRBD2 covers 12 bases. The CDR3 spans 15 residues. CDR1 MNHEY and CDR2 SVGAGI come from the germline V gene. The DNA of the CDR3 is TGTGCCAGCAGTCGATCGACTAGCGGGGGTTACGAGCAGCACTTC. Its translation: CASSRSTSGGYEQHF.

The CDR3 nucleotides read TGCGCCAGCAGTGAAGCGGACTACTACGAGCAGTACTTC. Protein: CASSEADYYEQYF. V is TRBV10-2 and J is TRBJ2-7, with D possibly TRBD2 on 6 matching bases. V gave up 3 bases and J gave up 3 bases, with 9 bases separating them. This CDR3 contains 13 residues. Germline V gene lookup returns CDR1 WSHSY and CDR2 SAAADI.

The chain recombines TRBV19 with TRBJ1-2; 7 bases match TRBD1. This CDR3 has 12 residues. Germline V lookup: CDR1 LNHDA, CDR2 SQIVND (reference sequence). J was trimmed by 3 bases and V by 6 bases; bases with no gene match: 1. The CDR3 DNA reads TGTGCCAGTAGAACAGGGGACTATGGCTACACCTTC. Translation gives CASRTGDYGYTF.

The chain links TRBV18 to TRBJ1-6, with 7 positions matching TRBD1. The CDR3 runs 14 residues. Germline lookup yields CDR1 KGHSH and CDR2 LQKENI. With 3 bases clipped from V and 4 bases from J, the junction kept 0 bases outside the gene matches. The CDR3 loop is CASSPGQYNSPLHF. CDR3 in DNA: TGTGCCAGCTCACCGGGACAGTATAATTCACCCCTCCACTTT.

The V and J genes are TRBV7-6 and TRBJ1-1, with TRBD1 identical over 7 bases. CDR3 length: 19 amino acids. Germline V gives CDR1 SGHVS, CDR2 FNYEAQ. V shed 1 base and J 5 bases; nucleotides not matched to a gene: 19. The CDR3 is CASSLGRPLGQASGTEAFF. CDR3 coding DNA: TGTGCCAGCAGCTTAGGCCGACCCCTCGGACAGGCCTCGGGGACTGAAGCTTTCTTT.

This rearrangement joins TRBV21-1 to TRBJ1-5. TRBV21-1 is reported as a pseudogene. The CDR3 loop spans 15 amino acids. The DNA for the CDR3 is TGTGCCAGCAGCAAAGTAGGGGGAGGGGGTCAGCCCCAGCATTTT. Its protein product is CASSKVGGGGQPQHF.

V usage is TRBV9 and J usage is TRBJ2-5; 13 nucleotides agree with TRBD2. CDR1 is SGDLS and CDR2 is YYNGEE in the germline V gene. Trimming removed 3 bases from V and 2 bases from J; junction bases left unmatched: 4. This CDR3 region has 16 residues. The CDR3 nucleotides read TGTGCCAGCAGCGCGGGACTAGCGGGGATTCAAGAGACCCAGTACTTC. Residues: CASSAGLAGIQETQYF.

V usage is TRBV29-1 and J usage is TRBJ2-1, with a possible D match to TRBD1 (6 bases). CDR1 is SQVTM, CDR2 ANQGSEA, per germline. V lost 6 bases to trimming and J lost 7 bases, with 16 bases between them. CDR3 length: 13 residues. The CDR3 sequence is CSVSRDKPNEQFF. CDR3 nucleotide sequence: TGCAGCGTCTCCCGGGACAAGCCTAATGAGCAGTTCTTC.

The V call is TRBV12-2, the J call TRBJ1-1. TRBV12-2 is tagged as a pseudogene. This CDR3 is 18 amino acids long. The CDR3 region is CASRLDRCSGLGSTEAFF. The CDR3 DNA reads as TGTGCAAGTCGCTTAGATCGGTGTAGCGGGCTAGGGAGCACTGAAGCTTTCTTT.

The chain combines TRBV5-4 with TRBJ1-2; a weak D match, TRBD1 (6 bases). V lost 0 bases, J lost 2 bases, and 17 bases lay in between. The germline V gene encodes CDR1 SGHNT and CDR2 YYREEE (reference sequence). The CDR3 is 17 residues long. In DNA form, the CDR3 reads TGTGCCAGCAGCTTGGACAGGGTCGGAACACTAAACTATGGCTACACCTTC. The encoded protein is CASSLDRVGTLNYGYTF.

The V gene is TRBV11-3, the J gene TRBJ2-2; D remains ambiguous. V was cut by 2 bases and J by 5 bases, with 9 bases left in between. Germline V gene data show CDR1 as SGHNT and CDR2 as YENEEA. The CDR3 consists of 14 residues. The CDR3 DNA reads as TGTGCCAGCAGCTTATCATACGGTACCGGGGAGCTGTTTTTT. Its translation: CASSLSYGTGELFF.

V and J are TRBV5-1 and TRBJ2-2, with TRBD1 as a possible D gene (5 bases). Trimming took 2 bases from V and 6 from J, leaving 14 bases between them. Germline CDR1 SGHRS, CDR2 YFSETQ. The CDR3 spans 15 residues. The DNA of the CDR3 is TGCGCCAGCAGCTTTGGGGCATTCAAGCCCGGGGAGCTGTTTTTT. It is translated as CASSFGAFKPGELFF.

The DNA of the CDR3 is TGTGCCAGCAGCTTGTTTGACAGGGTCGAATACCTCCTCAACTACGAGCAGTACTTC. Encoded protein: CASSLFDRVEYLLNYEQYF. J is TRBJ2-7 and V is TRBV5-6; TRBD1 matches 7 bases. Losses at the gene ends were 1 base for V and 3 bases for J; bases not matched to a gene: 19. From germline, CDR1 is SGHDT and CDR2 YYEEEE. The CDR3 length is 19 residues. Full variable domain (missing parts from reference TRBV5-6 and TRBJ2-7): DAGVTQSPTHLIKTRGQQVTLRCSPKSGHDTVSWYQQALGQGPQFIFQYYEEEERQRGNFPDRFSGHQFPNYSSELNVNALLLGDSALYLCASSLFDRVEYLLNYEQYFGPGTRLTVT.